This T cell receptor (beta chain) was retrieved from a study of blood T cell repertoires in COVID-19. Study background: Sources were T cells, B-cell-depleted T cells, or PBMCs; the material itself was cDNA or gDNA.

The germline V gene encodes CDR1 SNHLY and CDR2 FYNNEI. The V gene lost 5 bases and the J gene lost 2 bases, with 12 bases spanning the gap. The CDR3 spans 15 residues. The repertoire was sequenced with immunoSEQ multiplex PCR; TCRdb's copy has only in-frame clones and lacks some. Of fewer than 300,000 clones detected, 80% to 90% appear once; the ten largest clones hold about 6%. What was sequenced was peripheral blood. The source is a woman in her forties or fifties with COVID-19, enrolled during active disease. The V and J genes are TRBV2 and TRBJ2-2, with a tentative D call TRBD1 (6 bases). CDR3 residues: CASSRTELNTGELFF. In DNA, the CDR3 is TGTGCCAGCAGTAGGACAGAGTTAAACACCGGGGAGCTGTTTTTT.